The 4 T cell receptor beta chains below come from one sample, sequenced in a study of blood T cells in healthy people across ages. Next came a second PCR, run for 7 to 11 cycles, which used a sample-barcoded 5' primer along with a J-beta primer mix. TCRdb re-called the 5' RACE reads through MiXCR, storing one row per CDR3 protein. The sample lists approximately 800,000 distinct CDR3 sequences, approximately 53% occurring once. The sample consisted of blood. The source is an elderly man in good health.

A few counts support this clonotype. The chain recombines TRBV5-1 with TRBJ1-4; D is unclear. In germline, CDR1 is SGHRS, CDR2 YFSETQ. V was shortened by 4 bases and J by 0 bases, with 13 bases between the two germline ends. The CDR3 length is 16 residues. CDR3 DNA: TGCGCCAGCAGCCCGCTTGACATAGCAACTAATGAAAAACTGTTTTTT. Its protein is CASSPLDIATNEKLFF.

The chain is built from TRBV20-1 and TRBJ2-1; 12 positions match TRBD2. The CDR3 has 15 residues. J gave up 10 bases and V 5 bases, and 12 bases lay outside the gene matches. Germline V gene sequence: CDR1 DFQATT, CDR2 SNEGSKA (reference sequence). Written as DNA, the CDR3 is TGCAGTGCTGGCCCCCTAGCGGGAGGGCCCGGCGAGCAGTTCTTC. Translating it yields CSAGPLAGGPGEQFF.

This clonotype has a count of ten or more. The chain couples TRBV3-1 to TRBJ1-1; no clear D gene. The CDR3 loop spans 13 amino acids. Trimming cost V 1 base and J 2 bases, with 5 bases left between them. Looked up from germline, CDR1 is LGHDT and CDR2 is YNNKEL (reference sequence). This CDR3 reads CASSQGANTEAFF. CDR3 DNA: TGTGCCAGCAGCCAAGGGGCTAACACTGAAGCTTTCTTT.

The chain couples TRBV20-1 to TRBJ2-1; 9 bases align to TRBD2. Per germline, CDR1 DFQATT and CDR2 SNEGSKA (reference sequence). The length of the CDR3 is 14 residues. The V segment lost 1 base and the J segment 6 bases; nucleotides outside the gene matches: 4. DNA for the CDR3: TGCAGTGCTAGAGTACTAGCGGGCCTCAATGAGCAGTTCTTC. Protein sequence: CSARVLAGLNEQFF.